A selection of T cell receptor beta chains follows, all from one sample in a study of regulatory T cells in long-lasting Graves disease. MiXCR, run by TCRdb on the multiplex PCR reads, gives a single entry per CDR3 protein. The profile shows approximately 350,000 distinct CDR3 sequences, 16% of them singletons. A further study also used this sample, focusing on T cells in Graves' hyperthyroidism and ophthalmopathy.

The sequences come from peripheral blood mononuclear cells (PBMCs), collected at new diagnosis, from a patient treated with antithyroid drugs. The receptors shown here come from a woman between 18 and 30 years old with Graves disease. The conserved cysteine and the conserved F or W are not part of the CDR3 here. D genes are given only for firm matches. The size of a clone is reported for some rows only, either as once, few or many, or as a class for expanded clones.

V gene: TRBV12-3/TRBV12-4
J gene: NA
clone size: many
CDR3 length: 13
D gene: TRBD2
CDR3 protein: ASKPGLAGANEQF

V gene: TRBV7-9
J gene: TRBJ1-2
clone size: NA
CDR3 length: 12
D gene: TRBD1
CDR3 protein: ASSSSRDRVGYT

V gene: TRBV20-1
J gene: TRBJ2-3
clone size: many
CDR3 length: 12
D gene: TRBD2
CDR3 protein: SARQTSRPDTQY

V gene: TRBV3-1
J gene: TRBJ2-5
clone size: many
CDR3 length: 14
D gene: TRBD1
CDR3 protein: ASGLPDRAIQETQY

V gene: TRBV5-1
J gene: TRBJ2-1
clone size: NA
CDR3 length: 10
D gene: NA
CDR3 protein: ASSLDGYEQF

V gene: TRBV5-1
J gene: TRBJ2-1
clone size: many
CDR3 length: 15
D gene: NA
CDR3 protein: ASSLGLGSGRYNEQF

V gene: TRBV10-1
J gene: TRBJ2-1
clone size: many
CDR3 length: 17
D gene: TRBD1
CDR3 protein: ASTTLTLPTGSLGNEQF

V gene: TRBV27
J gene: TRBJ2-3
clone size: few
CDR3 length: 13
D gene: NA
CDR3 protein: ASSFFRGRTDTQY

V gene: TRBV19
J gene: TRBJ1-4
clone size: many
CDR3 length: 14
D gene: NA
CDR3 protein: ASSTTISAAGEKLF

V gene: TRBV28
J gene: TRBJ2-7
clone size: few
CDR3 length: 12
D gene: TRBD2
CDR3 protein: ASRTTSVTGEQY

V gene: TRBV12-3/TRBV12-4
J gene: TRBJ2-3
clone size: many
CDR3 length: 14
D gene: NA
CDR3 protein: ASSLARQLVTDTQY

V gene: TRBV13
J gene: TRBJ2-7
clone size: many
CDR3 length: 12
D gene: NA
CDR3 protein: ASSLGLGVYEQY

V gene: TRBV28
J gene: TRBJ1-2
clone size: many
CDR3 length: 12
D gene: NA
CDR3 protein: ASSFGRGNYGYT

V gene: TRBV12-3/TRBV12-4
J gene: TRBJ2-4
clone size: many
CDR3 length: 10
D gene: TRBD1
CDR3 protein: ASGRTGGIQY

V gene: TRBV30
J gene: TRBJ1-1
clone size: few
CDR3 length: 10
D gene: NA
CDR3 protein: ALLSGRFEAF

V gene: TRBV11-2
J gene: TRBJ2-1
clone size: NA
CDR3 length: 13
D gene: NA
CDR3 protein: ASSPGGGSFDEQF

V gene: TRBV11-2
J gene: TRBJ2-7
clone size: many
CDR3 length: 13
D gene: NA
CDR3 protein: ASSLGPGAPYEQY

V gene: TRBV20-1
J gene: TRBJ1-4
clone size: many
CDR3 length: 11
D gene: NA
CDR3 protein: SALARSVEKLF

V gene: TRBV3-1
J gene: TRBJ2-1
clone size: many
CDR3 length: 14
D gene: TRBD2
CDR3 protein: ASSQKGLAGYNEQF

V gene: TRBV28
J gene: TRBJ2-7
clone size: NA
CDR3 length: 12
D gene: TRBD1
CDR3 protein: ASRMTGGGYEQY

V gene: TRBV12-3/TRBV12-4
J gene: TRBJ2-1
clone size: few
CDR3 length: 13
D gene: NA
CDR3 protein: ASTTDRSSYNEQF

V gene: TRBV5-1
J gene: TRBJ1-3
clone size: few
CDR3 length: 14
D gene: NA
CDR3 protein: ASSLGTVSSGNTIY

V gene: TRBV11-2
J gene: TRBJ2-5
clone size: many
CDR3 length: 14
D gene: NA
CDR3 protein: ASSLSGELYQETQY

V gene: TRBV6-1
J gene: TRBJ1-5
clone size: many
CDR3 length: 15
D gene: NA
CDR3 protein: ASSGRGAGNSNQPQH

V gene: TRBV5-1
J gene: TRBJ1-2
clone size: many
CDR3 length: 14
D gene: TRBD1
CDR3 protein: ASSLAGTAANYGYT

V gene: TRBV6-4
J gene: TRBJ2-7
clone size: few
CDR3 length: 13
D gene: TRBD1
CDR3 protein: ASRSGTGITYEQY

V gene: TRBV20-1
J gene: TRBJ1-5
clone size: few
CDR3 length: 12
D gene: NA
CDR3 protein: SASWGASNQPQH

V gene: TRBV12-3/TRBV12-4
J gene: TRBJ1-4
clone size: few
CDR3 length: 13
D gene: NA
CDR3 protein: ASTWRGETNEKLF